One sample yielded the 27 T cell receptor beta chains listed below, sequenced in a study of T-cell memory formation after mild COVID-19. TCRdb called the 5' RACE reads again in MiXCR, with one record for every CDR3 protein. The top ten clones hold around 12% of a sample with approximately 570,000 distinct CDR3 sequences, about a sixth of them seen once. The sample consisted of PBMCs or a T cell subset sorted from them (not recorded which). These TCRs come from an adult woman who had mild COVID-19 (a few samples of this study predate the infection). Cell type and time point are not known.

This clonotype turned up a few times. The chain joins TRBV13 to TRBJ2-1; 9 positions agree with TRBD1. Germline CDR1 is PRHDT and CDR2 is FYEKMQ (reference sequence). This CDR3 comprises 15 residues. V shed 5 bases and J 7 bases; nucleotides not matched to a gene: 9. The DNA for the CDR3 is TGTGCCAGCAGCCCTTCAGGACAGGGGAGGAATGAGCAGTTCTTC. It codes for CASSPSGQGRNEQFF.

This clonotype has more than one count but fewer than ten. This chain joins TRBV29-1 and TRBJ2-1, with TRBD2 identical over 7 bases. This CDR3 contains 15 residues. Losses at the gene ends were 0 bases for V and 4 bases for J; bases not matched to a gene: 6. Per the germline V gene, CDR1 is SQVTM and CDR2 is ANQGSEA. The CDR3 loop is CSVEDWGLTYNEQFF. CDR3 bases: TGCAGCGTTGAAGATTGGGGACTAACGTACAATGAGCAGTTCTTC.

The chain carries TRBV12-3 or TRBV12-4 and TRBJ1-4; no definite D call. The CDR3 is 15 amino acids. V lost 2 bases, J lost 8 bases, and 15 bases lay in between. As DNA, the CDR3 is TGTGCCAGCAGTTTACTCTGGGAGGTGGGGGAAAAACTGTTTTTT. As protein: CASSLLWEVGEKLFF.

This clonotype appeared a few times. V and J are TRBV9 and TRBJ1-1; tentative D call: TRBD1 (6 bases). Between the trimmed V and J ends, which lost 0 bases and 5 bases, there was a span of 20 bases. This CDR3 region has 17 residues. The V gene's germline CDR1 is SGDLS and CDR2 YYNGEE. The chain's CDR3 is CASSVDPGEDYRTEAFF. The CDR3 DNA reads TGTGCCAGCAGCGTAGATCCAGGGGAAGATTATAGGACTGAAGCTTTCTTT.

This clonotype was observed a handful of times. V usage is TRBV20-1 and J usage is TRBJ1-1, with D hard to call. V lost 0 bases to trimming and J lost 4 bases, with 9 bases between them. The CDR3 is made up of 13 amino acids. The germline CDR1 and CDR2 sequences are DFQATT and SNEGSKA (reference sequence). This CDR3 reads CSARDSRGTEAFF. The CDR3, as DNA: TGCAGTGCTAGAGATTCTCGGGGCACTGAAGCTTTCTTT.

The genes are TRBV5-5 and TRBJ2-3, with TRBD2 identical over 9 bases. Germline values: CDR1 SGHKS, CDR2 YYEKEE (reference sequence). The CDR3 has 17 residues. V gave up 3 bases and J gave up 4 bases; unmatched junction bases: 12. CDR3 sequence reads: CASSWVVAGAGPDTQYF. For the CDR3, the DNA is TGTGCCAGCAGCTGGGTAGTAGCGGGAGCGGGACCAGATACGCAGTATTTT.

This clonotype has only a few counts. The genes are TRBV27 and TRBJ1-5; D might be TRBD1 (5 bases). V lost 6 bases, J lost 6 bases, and 21 bases lay in between. The CDR3 has 16 amino acids. Germline V gene sequence: CDR1 MNHEY, CDR2 SMNVEV (reference sequence). The CDR3 bases are TGTGCCAGCAGCCATACCACAGGATTCGGTGGTCAGCCCCAGCATTTT. It yields the protein CASSHTTGFGGQPQHF.

This CDR3 reads CASSQVTGGNYGYTF. The CDR3 DNA is TGTGCCAGCAGCCAAGTTACAGGGGGGAACTATGGCTACACCTTC. The gene calls are TRBV3-1 and TRBJ1-2, with TRBD1 identical over 8 bases. CDR1 is LGHDT, CDR2 YNNKEL, per germline (reference sequence). Unmatched junction bases numbered 3, after V lost 1 base and J lost 2 bases. This CDR3 has 15 amino acids.

This clonotype has a handful of counts. The chain employs TRBV6-6 and TRBJ2-2; D gene uncertain. There are 12 residues in the CDR3. Germline V gene lookup returns CDR1 MNHNY and CDR2 SVGAGI (reference sequence). Trimming removed 7 bases at V and 5 bases at J, with 8 bases between. Written as DNA, the CDR3 is TGTGCCAGCATGGGCTTAACCGGGGAGCTGTTTTTT. It specifies CASMGLTGELFF.

In this sample, this clonotype turned up a few times. The chain recombines TRBV7-9 with TRBJ2-5, with D perhaps TRBD1 or TRBD2 (5 bases each). The CDR3 runs 14 residues. The germline CDR1 and CDR2 sequences are SEHNR and FQNEAQ (reference sequence). Trimming stripped 7 bases from V and 5 bases from J, with 17 bases between. The CDR3 region is CASNKGSLRETQYF. The CDR3 region has the DNA TGTGCCAGCAACAAGGGGAGCCTGCGGGAGACCCAGTACTTC.

The sample holds a few counts of this clonotype. The chain has TRBV6-2 or TRBV6-3 and TRBJ2-1; no reliable D call. The CDR3 is 12 residues long. CDR1 MNHEY and CDR2 SVGEGT come from the germline V gene. The V gene lost 4 bases and the J gene lost 5 bases, with 6 bases spanning the gap. In nucleotides, the CDR3 is TGTGCCAGCAGTTGGTTGGACAATGAGCAGTTCTTC. Amino acid sequence: CASSWLDNEQFF.

This rearrangement joins TRBV20-1 to TRBJ1-6; tentatively, D is TRBD1 (6 bases). Germline lookup yields CDR1 DFQATT and CDR2 SNEGSKA (reference sequence). V gave up 2 bases and J gave up 0 bases, with 8 bases separating them. The CDR3 length is 15 residues. As DNA, the CDR3 is TGCAGTGCTAGACAGGGGAGCTCCTATAATTCACCCCTCCACTTT. Protein product: CSARQGSSYNSPLHF.

The J gene is TRBJ1-2, the V gene TRBV20-1; 9 bases map to TRBD1. Germline trimming cut 3 bases from V and 4 bases from J; bases unmatched to any gene: 3. This CDR3 has 13 amino acids. The germline V gene has CDR1 DFQATT and CDR2 SNEGSKA (reference sequence). Here the CDR3 reads CSARDRGGYGYTF. The CDR3 DNA is TGCAGTGCTAGGGACAGGGGAGGCTATGGCTACACCTTC.

The table lists this clonotype with a few counts. The rearrangement uses TRBV5-1 and TRBJ2-7; TRBD1 matches at 9 bases. Germline V lookup: CDR1 SGHRS, CDR2 YFSETQ. V shed 4 bases and J 5 bases; nucleotides not matched to a gene: 7. The CDR3 has 14 amino acids. The CDR3 DNA reads TGCGCCAGCAGCCCCCGGGACAGGGTACACGAGCAGTACTTC. This translates into CASSPRDRVHEQYF.

The CDR3 spells CASSLKGGGYNEQFF. CDR3 nucleotides: TGTGCCAGCAGCTTAAAAGGGGGGGGCTACAATGAGCAGTTCTTC. The gene calls are TRBV11-2 and TRBJ2-1, with a possible D match to TRBD2 (7 bases). CDR3 length: 15 amino acids. Trimming removed 2 bases at V and 3 bases at J, with 11 bases between. From germline, CDR1 is SGHAT and CDR2 FQNNGV. Full variable domain (remainder filled in from reference TRBV11-2 and TRBJ2-1): EAGVAQSPRYKIIEKRQSVAFWCNPISGHATLYWYQQILGQGPKLLIQFQNNGVVDDSQLPKDRFSAERLKGVDSTLKIQPAKLEDSAVYLCASSLKGGGYNEQFFGPGTRLTVL.

This clonotype was seen a handful of times. The J gene is TRBJ1-1, the V gene TRBV12-3 or TRBV12-4, with D perhaps TRBD1 (6 bases). V was pared by 5 bases and J by 6 bases, with 13 bases between. CDR3 length equals 13 residues. CDR3 amino acids: CASSLGANAEAFF. The CDR3 nucleotides are TGTGCCAGCAGTCTGGGGGCTAACGCTGAAGCTTTCTTT.

This clonotype has only a few counts. V is TRBV3-1 and J is TRBJ2-1, with 7 bases fitting TRBD2. The germline V gene has CDR1 LGHDT and CDR2 YNNKEL (reference sequence). V lost 4 bases, J lost 6 bases, and 12 bases stayed unmatched. This CDR3 spans 16 amino acids. This CDR3 reads CASSPESIAGRNEQFF. In nucleotides, the CDR3 is TGTGCCAGCAGCCCTGAGTCAATAGCGGGCCGCAATGAGCAGTTCTTC.

The chain uses TRBV28 and TRBJ2-7; 16 nucleotides align to TRBD2. The CDR3 consists of 15 residues. V trimming: 6 bases; J trimming: 11 bases; junction bases outside the gene matches: 10. Germline CDR1 and CDR2: MDHEN and SYDVKM. CDR3 amino acids: CASRSGGLAGGEKYF. The CDR3 region has the DNA TGTGCCAGCAGATCCGGGGGACTAGCGGGAGGGGAGAAGTACTTC.

This clonotype was seen only a few times. CDR3 coding DNA: TGCGCCAGCAGCTTGGGACAGGGGGTAGGAGACGAGCAGTACTTC. Translating gives CASSLGQGVGDEQYF. The rearrangement links TRBV5-1 to TRBJ2-7, with TRBD1 matching over 9 bases. The CDR3 totals 15 residues. Trimming at V came to 0 bases and at J to 5 bases, leaving 6 bases not matched to a gene. Germline V CDR1 and CDR2: SGHRS, YFSETQ.

There are a few counts of this clonotype. V usage is TRBV4-3 and J usage is TRBJ2-1; possible D gene TRBD1, 5 bases. The CDR3 is 16 amino acids. The V end lost 0 bases, the J end lost 4 bases, and 13 bases lay between the germline ends. Per germline, CDR1 LGHNA and CDR2 YSLEER. The CDR3 spells CASSQDRAGPYNEQFF. CDR3 coding DNA: TGCGCCAGCAGCCAAGATCGAGCAGGGCCTTACAATGAGCAGTTCTTC.

The chain employs TRBV14 and TRBJ1-2; D remains ambiguous. The CDR3 has 13 amino acids. CDR1 SGHDN and CDR2 FVKESK come from the germline V gene. Trimming removed 1 base at V and 4 bases at J, with 7 bases between. CDR3 residues: CASSQGSGYGYTF. The CDR3 DNA reads as TGTGCCAGCAGCCAAGGGAGTGGCTATGGCTACACCTTC.

The CDR3 loop reads CATSDSGTENTGELFF. The CDR3 bases are TGTGCCACCAGTGATTCCGGGACGGAGAACACCGGGGAGCTGTTTTTT. This chain links TRBV24-1 with TRBJ2-2, with D tentatively TRBD1 or TRBD2 (5 bases each). Germline V CDR1 and CDR2: KGHDR, SFDVKD. Trimming removed 2 bases from V and 1 base from J, with 10 bases in between. The CDR3 is 16 amino acids.

This clonotype was counted between two and nine times. The V gene is TRBV12-3 or TRBV12-4, the J gene TRBJ1-2, with 8 bases identical to TRBD1. The ends lost 6 bases at V and 7 bases at J; junction bases unmatched: 16. The CDR3 extends over 16 amino acids. CDR3 sequence: CASSTRGLLSSSGYTF. The CDR3 DNA is TGTGCCAGCAGCACCAGGGGGCTGCTGAGTTCTAGTGGCTACACCTTC.

The V and J genes are TRBV6-5 and TRBJ2-7; weak D call: TRBD1 (6 bases). CDR3 length equals 14 residues. V lost 6 bases, J lost 3 bases, and 15 bases lay in between. CDR1 MNHEY and CDR2 SVGAGI come from the germline V gene. In DNA, the CDR3 is TGTGCCAGCAGGGCCAGGGGTCTGGGCTACGAGCAGTACTTC. Encoded protein: CASRARGLGYEQYF.

The V gene is TRBV12-3 or TRBV12-4, the J gene TRBJ2-4, with 12 bases lining up with TRBD1. The CDR3 has 18 residues. J lost 6 bases, V lost 4 bases, and 13 bases had no gene match. For the CDR3, the DNA is TGTGCCAGCAGTTCCCAACCCTTGGGACAGGGGGCAGGAAACATTCAGTACTTC. Translated, it gives CASSSQPLGQGAGNIQYF.

The CDR3 DNA follows: TGTGCCAGCAGCTTAGCAGGCGGGAGGGTTTTCAATGAGCAGTTCTTC. Its protein is CASSLAGGRVFNEQFF. This chain uses TRBV7-9 with TRBJ2-1; 9 nucleotides match TRBD2. Germline CDR1 reads SEHNR; CDR2 reads FQNEAQ (reference sequence). The J segment lost 6 bases and the V segment lost 0 bases, leaving 6 bases of the junction unmatched. The CDR3 runs 16 residues. Looking up the rest from reference TRBV7-9 and TRBJ2-1 gives the full variable domain: DTGVSQNPRHKITKRGQNVTFRCDPISEHNRLYWYRQTLGQGPEFLTYFQNEAQLEKSRLLSDRFSAERPKGSFSTLEIQRTEQGDSAMYLCASSLAGGRVFNEQFFGPGTRLTVL.

V gene TRBV24-1 combines with J gene TRBJ2-1, with 10 bases lining up with TRBD1. In germline, CDR1 is KGHDR, CDR2 SFDVKD. Trimming cost V 0 bases and J 5 bases; bases outside gene matches: 6. This CDR3 has 17 amino acids. The CDR3 bases are TGTGCCACCAGTGATTTGGGGACAGGGGAGTTGGACAATGAGCAGTTCTTC. Protein: CATSDLGTGELDNEQFF.